The T cell receptor beta chain described here comes from a study of T cells expressing NK-cell markers. This CDR3 spans 14 amino acids. For each CDR3 protein, TCRdb gives one entry from its re-call of the 5' RACE reads, without DNA. The sample has about 460,000 distinct CDR3 sequences. The chain is built from TRBV12-3 or TRBV12-4 and TRBJ1-2; there is no DNA to check the TCRdb D call of TRBD1. This sequence was found in a woman aged 45-65 years in good health. Sequencing used blood T cells: a sorted CD56 or NKG2C T cell subset, CD4+ or CD8+ T cells, or bulk PBMC T cells (not recorded which). CDR3 region: CASSLLGGPRGYTF.